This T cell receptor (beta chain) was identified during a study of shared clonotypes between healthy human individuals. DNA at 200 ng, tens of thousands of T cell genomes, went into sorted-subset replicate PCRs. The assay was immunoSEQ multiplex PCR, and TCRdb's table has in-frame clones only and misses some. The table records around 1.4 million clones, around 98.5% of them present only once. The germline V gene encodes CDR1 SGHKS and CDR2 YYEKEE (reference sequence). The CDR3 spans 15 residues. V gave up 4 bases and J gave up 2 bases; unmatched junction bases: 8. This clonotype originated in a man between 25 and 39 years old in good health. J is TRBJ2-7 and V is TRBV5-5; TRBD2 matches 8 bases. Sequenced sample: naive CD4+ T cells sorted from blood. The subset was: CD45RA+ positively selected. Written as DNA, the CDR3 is TGTGCCAGCAGCCCACGCACACTAGCGGCCTACGAGCAGTACTTC. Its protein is CASSPRTLAAYEQYF.